One sample yielded the 10 T cell receptor beta chains listed below, sequenced in a study of cytomegalovirus exposure and HLA in healthy donors. 13 Jbeta primers and 60 Vbeta primers were used for the PCR. Assay: immunoSEQ multiplex PCR; the TCRdb copy retains only in-frame clones and omits some. The table lists about 140,000 clones, nearly 80% of them singletons. Sequenced material: PBMCs. The receptors derive from a male donor in good health and CMV-seronegative.

The V gene is TRBV7-3, the J gene TRBJ2-1, with TRBD1 as a possible D gene (6 bases). This CDR3 is 15 amino acids long. Trimming removed 5 bases at V and 4 bases at J, with 15 bases between. The germline V gene encodes CDR1 SGHTA and CDR2 FQGTGA. The CDR3 DNA is TGTGCCAGCAGCCGGGTAGGGGGTACTTACAATGAGCAGTTCTTC. Amino acids: CASSRVGGTYNEQFF.

This sequence joins TRBV5-5 and TRBJ1-3; D is unresolved. The CDR3 runs to 16 residues. The V end was cut by 0 bases, the J end by 5 bases, with 15 bases between. The germline V gene encodes CDR1 SGHKS and CDR2 YYEKEE (reference sequence). In DNA form, the CDR3 reads TGTGCCAGCAGCTTGGGGGCAATGGGCCTACGAAACACCATATATTTT. It yields the protein CASSLGAMGLRNTIYF.

The chain combines TRBV15 with TRBJ1-1; D possibly corresponds to TRBD1 (5 bases). The V end was cut by 4 bases, the J end by 8 bases, with 14 bases between. The CDR3 extends over 13 amino acids. CDR1 and CDR2 (germline): LNHNV, YYDKDF (reference sequence). Written as DNA, the CDR3 is TGTGCCACCAGCACATTAATAAGACAGGAAGCTTTCTTT. The encoded protein is CATSTLIRQEAFF.

This clone was counted only a few times. The chain couples TRBV5-1 to TRBJ2-1; 8 bases are a match to TRBD2. CDR1 and CDR2 from the germline V gene are SGHRS and YFSETQ. V shed 1 base, J shed 9 bases, and the junction held 9 bases outside the gene matches. The CDR3 extends over 15 amino acids. The CDR3 nucleotides are TGCGCCAGCAGCTTGTCAGCGGGGGAAACCGGTGAGCAGTTCTTC. Amino acids: CASSLSAGETGEQFF.

The rearrangement links TRBV5-5 to TRBJ1-2; tentatively, D is TRBD1 (5 bases). CDR1 and CDR2 (germline): SGHKS, YYEKEE (reference sequence). The CDR3 totals 13 residues. V was clipped by 2 bases and J by 8 bases, with 13 bases between them. CDR3 residues: CASSFGGVRGYTF. The CDR3 DNA sequence: TGTGCCAGCAGCTTTGGGGGGGTTCGAGGCTACACCTTC.

V usage is TRBV7-9 and J usage is TRBJ1-3; D remains ambiguous. The germline V gene has CDR1 SEHNR and CDR2 FQNEAQ (reference sequence). V was clipped by 3 bases and J by 0 bases, with 9 bases between them. The CDR3 sequence is 15 residues long. CDR3 DNA: TGTGCCAGCAGCTTCTACCGGGACTCTGGAAACACCATATATTTT. It encodes CASSFYRDSGNTIYF.

The chain is built from TRBV29-1 and TRBJ1-2; 7 nucleotides align to TRBD1. V lost 6 bases and J lost 7; bases outside the gene matches: 14. The CDR3 runs 14 residues. Germline V gene lookup returns CDR1 SQVTM and CDR2 ANQGSEA. CDR3 region: CSVVQGVAYGGYTF. Written as DNA, the CDR3 is TGCAGCGTGGTCCAGGGGGTAGCGTATGGTGGCTACACCTTC.

The CDR3: CASSNGRGTGGDTQYF. The DNA for the CDR3 is TGTGCCAGCAGCAACGGTCGGGGGACAGGGGGAGATACGCAGTATTTT. The chain is built from TRBV7-2 and TRBJ2-3; TRBD1 agrees at 11 bases. CDR1 is SGHTA, CDR2 FQGNSA, per germline. The CDR3 loop spans 16 amino acids. After removal of 5 bases from V and 5 bases from J, the junction contained 9 bases not matched to a gene.

The chain joins TRBV5-8 to TRBJ2-6; TRBD1 matches at 7 bases. Germline values: CDR1 SGHTS, CDR2 YDEGEE. The CDR3 is made up of 16 amino acids. The junction had 5 bases not matched to a gene; V was cut back by 4 bases and J by 1 base. The CDR3 DNA reads as TGTGCCAGCAGCCCCCGACAGGGTTCTGGGGCCAACGTCCTGACTTTC. Its translation: CASSPRQGSGANVLTF. Complete variable domain (other parts from reference TRBV5-8 and TRBJ2-6): EAGVTQSPTHLIKTRGQQATLRCSPISGHTSVYWYQQALGLGLQFLLWYDEGEERNRGNFPPRFSGRQFPNYSSELNVNALELEDSALYLCASSPRQGSGANVLTFGAGSRLTVL.

V is TRBV10-2 and J is TRBJ1-2; TRBD1 matches 9 bases. Germline CDR1 reads WSHSY; CDR2 reads SAAADI. The CDR3 is 14 amino acids. V shed 6 bases, J shed 8 bases, and the junction held 10 bases outside the gene matches. The CDR3 DNA is TGCGCCAGCAGGGATTACAGGGGGCCCCAGGGCTACACCTTC. The encoded protein is CASRDYRGPQGYTF.